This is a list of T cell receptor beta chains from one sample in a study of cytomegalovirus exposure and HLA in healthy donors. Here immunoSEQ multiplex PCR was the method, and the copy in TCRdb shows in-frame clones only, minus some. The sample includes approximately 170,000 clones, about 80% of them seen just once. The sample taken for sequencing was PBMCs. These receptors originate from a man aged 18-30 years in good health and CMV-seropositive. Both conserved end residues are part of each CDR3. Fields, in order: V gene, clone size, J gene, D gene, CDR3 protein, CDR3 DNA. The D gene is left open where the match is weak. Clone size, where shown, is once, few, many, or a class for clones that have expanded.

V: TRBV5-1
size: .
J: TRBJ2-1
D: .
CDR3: CASRRFSLVGDNNEQFF
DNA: TGCGCCAGCAGACGATTTTCTCTAGTGGGGGACAACAATGAGCAGTTCTTC

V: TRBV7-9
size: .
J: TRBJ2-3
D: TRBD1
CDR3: CASSPQTGALTDTQYF
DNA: TGTGCCAGCAGCCCCCAGACAGGGGCCCTGACAGATACGCAGTATTTT

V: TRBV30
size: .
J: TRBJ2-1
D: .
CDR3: CAWSERDEQFF
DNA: TGTGCCTGGAGTGAGCGTGATGAGCAGTTCTTC

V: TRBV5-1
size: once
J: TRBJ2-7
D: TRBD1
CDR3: CASSLVGGAPHEQYF
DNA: TGCGCCAGCAGCTTGGTAGGGGGCGCTCCCCACGAGCAGTACTTC

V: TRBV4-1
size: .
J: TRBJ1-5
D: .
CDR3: CASTPVGGNQPQHF
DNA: TGCGCCAGCACCCCGGTCGGGGGCAATCAGCCCCAGCATTTT

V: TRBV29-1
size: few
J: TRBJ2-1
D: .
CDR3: CRAERGGEQFF
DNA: TGCAGGGCAGAGAGGGGAGGTGAGCAGTTCTTC

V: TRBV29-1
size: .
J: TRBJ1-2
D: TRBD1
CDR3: CSVRQGEDYGYTF
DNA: TGCAGCGTTCGACAGGGCGAGGACTATGGCTACACCTTC

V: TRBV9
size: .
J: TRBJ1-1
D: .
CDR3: CASSVGSGSRRNTEAFF
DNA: TGTGCCAGCAGCGTAGGTTCAGGGTCCCGGCGGAACACTGAAGCTTTCTTT

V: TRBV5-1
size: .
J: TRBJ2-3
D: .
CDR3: CASSLVPGQQYF
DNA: TGCGCCAGCAGCTTGGTACCGGGACAGCAGTATTTT

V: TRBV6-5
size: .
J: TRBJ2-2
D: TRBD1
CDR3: CASRNPQGDTGELFF
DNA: TGTGCCAGCAGGAACCCCCAGGGGGACACCGGGGAGCTGTTTTTT

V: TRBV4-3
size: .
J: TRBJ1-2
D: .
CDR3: CASSQERDYSYYGYTF
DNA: TGCGCCAGCAGCCAAGAACGCGATTACAGTTACTATGGCTACACCTTC

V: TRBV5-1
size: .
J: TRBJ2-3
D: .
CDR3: CASREEDTQYF
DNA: TGCGCCAGCAGGGAGGAAGATACGCAGTATTTT

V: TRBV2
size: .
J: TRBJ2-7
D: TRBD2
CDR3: CASSGASGRVEQYF
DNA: TGTGCCAGCAGTGGGGCTAGCGGGAGGGTCGAGCAGTACTTC

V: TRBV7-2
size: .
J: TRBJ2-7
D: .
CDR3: CASSLGPPPYEQYF
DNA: TGTGCCAGCAGCTTAGGTCCCCCCCCGTACGAGCAGTACTTC

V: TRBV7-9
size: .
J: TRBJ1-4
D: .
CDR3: CASSEFSGATNEKLFF
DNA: TGTGCCAGCAGCGAATTTTCAGGGGCAACTAATGAAAAACTGTTTTTT

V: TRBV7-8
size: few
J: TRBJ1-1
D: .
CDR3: CASSLATGVTEAFF
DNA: TGTGCCAGCAGCTTAGCGACGGGGGTCACTGAAGCTTTCTTT

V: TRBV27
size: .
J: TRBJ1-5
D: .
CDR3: CASSLLGSPNQPQHF
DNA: TGTGCCAGCAGTTTATTGGGCAGCCCCAATCAGCCCCAGCATTTT

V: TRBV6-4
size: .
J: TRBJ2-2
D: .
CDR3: CASSVDRDTGELFF
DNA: TGTGCCAGCAGTGTCGACAGAGACACCGGGGAGCTGTTTTTT

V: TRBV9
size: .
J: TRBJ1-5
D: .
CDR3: CASSVGQSNQPQHF
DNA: TGTGCCAGCAGCGTAGGGCAGAGCAATCAGCCCCAGCATTTT

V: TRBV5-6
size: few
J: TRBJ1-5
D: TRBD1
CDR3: CASSAGTGETPQHF
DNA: TGTGCCAGCAGCGCGGGGACAGGTGAAACGCCCCAGCATTTT

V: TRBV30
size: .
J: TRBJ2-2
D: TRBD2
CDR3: CAWSPVLAGSGELFF
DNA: TGTGCCTGGAGCCCCGTCCTAGCGGGAAGCGGGGAGCTGTTTTTT

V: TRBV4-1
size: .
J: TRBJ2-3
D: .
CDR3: CASSQDSGSGDTQYF
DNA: TGCGCCAGCAGCCAAGATTCCGGGTCAGGGGATACGCAGTATTTT

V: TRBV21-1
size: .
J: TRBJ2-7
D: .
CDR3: CASSKPHLGGTSYEQYF
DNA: TGTGCCAGCAGCAAACCCCACCTGGGAGGGACCTCCTACGAGCAGTACTTC

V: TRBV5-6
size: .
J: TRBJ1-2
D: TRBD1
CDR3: CASSLLEGAYGYTF
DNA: TGTGCCAGCAGCTTATTGGAGGGGGCCTATGGCTACACCTTC

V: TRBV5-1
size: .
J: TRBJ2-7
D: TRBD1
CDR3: CASSLYAGTGFYEQYF
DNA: TGCGCCAGCAGCTTGTACGCCGGGACAGGGTTCTACGAGCAGTACTTC

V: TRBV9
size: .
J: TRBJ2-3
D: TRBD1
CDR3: CASSGPSGTGGADTQYF
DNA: TGTGCCAGCAGCGGACCATCCGGGACAGGGGGCGCAGATACGCAGTATTTT

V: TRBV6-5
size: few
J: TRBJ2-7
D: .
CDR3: CASSPSTGFQTLRYF
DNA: TGTGCCAGCAGCCCATCCACAGGATTCCAGACCCTTCGGTACTTC

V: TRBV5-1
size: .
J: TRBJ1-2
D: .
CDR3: CASSLDKNYGYTF
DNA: TGCGCCAGCAGCTTGGACAAAAACTATGGCTACACCTTC

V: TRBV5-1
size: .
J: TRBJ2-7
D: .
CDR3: CASSIQPSYEQYF
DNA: TGCGCCAGCAGCATACAGCCCTCCTACGAGCAGTACTTC

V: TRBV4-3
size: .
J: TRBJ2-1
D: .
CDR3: CASSQDVGVIYNEQFF
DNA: TGCGCCAGCAGCCAAGACGTCGGAGTGATCTACAATGAGCAGTTCTTC

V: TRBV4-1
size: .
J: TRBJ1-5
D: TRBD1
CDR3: CASSQVTGVQPQHF
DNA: TGCGCCAGCAGCCAGGTTACAGGGGTTCAGCCCCAGCATTTT

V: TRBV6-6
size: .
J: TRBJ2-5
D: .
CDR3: CASTRQPQETQYF
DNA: TGTGCCAGCACTCGACAGCCTCAAGAGACCCAGTACTTC

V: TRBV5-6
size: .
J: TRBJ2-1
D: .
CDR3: CASSQGWGSEQFF
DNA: TGTGCCAGCAGCCAGGGGTGGGGAAGTGAGCAGTTCTTC

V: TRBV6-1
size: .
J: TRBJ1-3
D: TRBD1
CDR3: CASAFGQVFSTIYF
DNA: TGTGCCAGCGCGTTTGGACAGGTTTTTTCCACCATATATTTT

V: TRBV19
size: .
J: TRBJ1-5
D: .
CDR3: CASEDKDYSNQPQHF
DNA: TGTGCCAGTGAAGACAAGGACTATAGCAATCAGCCCCAGCATTTT

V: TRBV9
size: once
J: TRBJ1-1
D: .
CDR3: CASSAGSGQTTEAFF
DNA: TGTGCCAGCAGCGCAGGATCTGGGCAAACCACTGAAGCTTTCTTT

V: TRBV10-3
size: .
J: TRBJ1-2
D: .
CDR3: CAISAYEGETGYTF
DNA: TGTGCCATCAGTGCCTACGAGGGGGAAACTGGCTACACCTTC

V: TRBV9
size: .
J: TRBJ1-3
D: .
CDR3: CASSSRGTAIGGSGNTIYF
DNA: TGTGCCAGCAGCTCCCGCGGGACCGCCATTGGAGGGAGTGGAAACACCATATATTTT

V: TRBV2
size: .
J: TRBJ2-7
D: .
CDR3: CASSGSGSSYEQYF
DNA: TGTGCCAGCAGTGGTAGCGGAAGCTCCTACGAGCAGTACTTC

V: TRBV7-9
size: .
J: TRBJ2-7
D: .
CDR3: CASSLDVSEYEQYF
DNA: TGTGCCAGCAGCTTAGACGTTTCAGAATACGAGCAGTACTTC

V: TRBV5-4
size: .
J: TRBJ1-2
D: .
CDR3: CASSFRGSHYGYTF
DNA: TGTGCCAGCAGCTTCCGAGGGTCTCACTATGGCTACACCTTC

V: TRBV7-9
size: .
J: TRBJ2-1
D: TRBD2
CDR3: CASSKLAGSYNEQFF
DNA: TGTGCCAGCAGCAAACTAGCGGGAAGCTACAATGAGCAGTTCTTC

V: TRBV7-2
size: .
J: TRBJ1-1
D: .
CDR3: CASSLGANTEAFF
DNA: TGTGCCAGCAGCTTGGGGGCTAACACTGAAGCTTTCTTT

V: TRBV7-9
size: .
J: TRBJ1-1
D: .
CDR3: CASSPSTEAFF
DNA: TGTGCCAGCAGCCCTTCTACGGAAGCTTTCTTT

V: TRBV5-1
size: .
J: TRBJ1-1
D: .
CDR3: CASSSGPEGTPEAFF
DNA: TGCGCCAGCAGCTCCGGGCCGGAGGGCACCCCTGAAGCTTTCTTT

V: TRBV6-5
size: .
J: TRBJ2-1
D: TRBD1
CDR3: CASSYSGQGNEQFF
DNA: TGTGCCAGCAGTTACTCTGGACAGGGAAATGAGCAGTTCTTC

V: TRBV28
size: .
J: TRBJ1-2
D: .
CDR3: CASSSADQGGYTF
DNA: TGTGCCAGCAGTTCCGCCGACCAGGGTGGCTACACCTTC

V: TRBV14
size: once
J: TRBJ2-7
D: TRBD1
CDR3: CASSQVHAGQARSSYEQYF
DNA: TGTGCCAGCAGCCAAGTCCACGCGGGACAGGCTCGTAGCTCCTACGAGCAGTACTTC

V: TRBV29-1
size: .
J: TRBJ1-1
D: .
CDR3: CSVEGQVATEAFF
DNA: TGCAGCGTTGAGGGGCAGGTCGCCACTGAAGCTTTCTTT

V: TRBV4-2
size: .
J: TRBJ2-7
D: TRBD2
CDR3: CASGVAGAGEQYF
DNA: TGTGCCAGCGGCGTAGCGGGAGCAGGAGAGCAGTACTTC

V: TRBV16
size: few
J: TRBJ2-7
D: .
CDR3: CASSQSSQGYEQYF
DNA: TGTGCCAGCAGCCAATCGTCGCAGGGCTACGAGCAGTACTTC

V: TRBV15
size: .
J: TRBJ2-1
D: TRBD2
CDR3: CATSRDLGTSGTRNEQFF
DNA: TGTGCCACCAGCAGAGATCTAGGGACTAGCGGGACCCGCAATGAGCAGTTCTTC

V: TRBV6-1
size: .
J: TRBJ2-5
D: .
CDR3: CASSQGLQHF
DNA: TGTGCCAGCAGTCAGGGTCTTCAGCACTTC

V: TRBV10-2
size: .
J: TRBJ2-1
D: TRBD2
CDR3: CASSAASGSFSYNEQFF
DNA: TGCGCCAGCAGTGCGGCTAGCGGGAGTTTTTCCTACAATGAGCAGTTCTTC

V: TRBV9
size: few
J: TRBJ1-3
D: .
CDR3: CASSSTGGSGNTIYF
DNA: TGTGCCAGCAGCAGTACGGGGGGCTCTGGAAACACCATATATTTT

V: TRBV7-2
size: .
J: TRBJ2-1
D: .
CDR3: CASSFSGGAGNEQFF
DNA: TGTGCCAGCAGCTTTAGTGGGGGGGCCGGAAATGAGCAGTTCTTC

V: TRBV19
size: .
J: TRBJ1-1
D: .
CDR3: CASSIRHGNTEAFF
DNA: TGTGCCAGTAGTATAAGACACGGGAACACTGAAGCTTTCTTT

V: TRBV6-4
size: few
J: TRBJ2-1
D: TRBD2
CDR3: CASSSGLAGSRRDLEQFF
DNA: TGTGCCAGCAGTTCCGGACTAGCGGGCTCGAGGAGGGATTTGGAGCAGTTCTTC

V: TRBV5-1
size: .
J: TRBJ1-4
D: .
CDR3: CASSLNGGTNEKLFF
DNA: TGCGCCAGCAGCTTGAATGGGGGGACTAATGAAAAACTGTTTTTT

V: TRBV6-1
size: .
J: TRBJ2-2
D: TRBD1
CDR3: CATTGANTGELFF
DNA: TGTGCCACTACAGGGGCGAACACCGGGGAGCTGTTTTTT